A single sample gave rise to the 3 T cell receptor beta chains below, sequenced in a study of response to subunit inactivated influenza vaccine. Via MiXCR, TCRdb re-called the RT-PCR reads, giving one row per CDR3 protein. The sample records 450,000 to 700,000 distinct CDR3 sequences, 14% being singletons. The sample here was PBMCs from blood, taken approximately 12 days after vaccination. These receptors were collected from a man aged 50-60 years who received an inactivated influenza vaccine.

This clonotype was detected only a few times. This chain uses TRBV25-1 with TRBJ2-3; 8 bases agree with TRBD2. CDR1 is MGHDK and CDR2 is SYGVNS in the germline V gene. The V and J ends lost 4 bases and 2 bases, in that order; junction bases with no gene match: 5. The CDR3 sequence is 15 residues long. The CDR3 sequence: CASSVVAGPTDTQYF. DNA of the CDR3: TGTGCCAGCAGTGTGGTAGCGGGGCCCACAGATACGCAGTATTTT.

This clonotype was seen a few times. The gene calls are TRBV28 and TRBJ1-3; D might be TRBD1 (6 bases). This CDR3 is 14 amino acids long. V lost 2 bases and J 4 bases, leaving 9 bases between the germline ends. The germline gives CDR1 MDHEN, CDR2 SYDVKM. The CDR3 bases are TGTGCCAGCAGTTTAACAGGGATGGGAAACACCATATATTTT. Translation gives CASSLTGMGNTIYF. The complete variable domain, with remaining parts taken from reference TRBV28 and TRBJ1-3, reads DVKVTQSSRYLVKRTGEKVFLECVQDMDHENMFWYRQDPGLGLRLIYFSYDVKMKEKGDIPEGYSVSREKKERFSLILESASTNQTSMYLCASSLTGMGNTIYFGEGSWLTVV.

A few counts support this clonotype. The gene calls are TRBV10-3 and TRBJ1-3; 9 positions match TRBD1. V shed 6 bases, J shed 0 bases, and the junction held 6 bases outside the gene matches. Per the germline V gene, CDR1 is ENHRY and CDR2 is SYGVKD. The CDR3 consists of 16 residues. This CDR3 is CAISPGQGLSGNTIYF. The CDR3, as DNA: TGTGCCATCAGCCCGGGACAGGGACTCTCTGGAAACACCATATATTTT.